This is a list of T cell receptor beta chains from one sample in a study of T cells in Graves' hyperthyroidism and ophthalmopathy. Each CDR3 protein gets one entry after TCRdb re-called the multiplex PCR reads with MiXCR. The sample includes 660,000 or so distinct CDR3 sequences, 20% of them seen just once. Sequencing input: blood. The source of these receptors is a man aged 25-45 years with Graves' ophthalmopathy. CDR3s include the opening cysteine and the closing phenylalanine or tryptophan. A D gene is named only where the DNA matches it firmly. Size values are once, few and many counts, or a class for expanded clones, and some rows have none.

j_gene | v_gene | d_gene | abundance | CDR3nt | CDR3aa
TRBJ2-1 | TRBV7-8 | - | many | TGTGCCAGCAGCCCGGACATCTTTTCCTACAATGAGCAGTTCTTC | CASSPDIFSYNEQFF
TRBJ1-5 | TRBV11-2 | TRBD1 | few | TGTGCCAGCAGCTTGACAACAGGGGGCAGGGCCCCCATAGGGGCAGGGCAGCCCCAGCATTTT | CASSLTTGGRAPIGAGQPQHF
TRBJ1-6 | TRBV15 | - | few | TGTGCCACCAGCAGACCTAATTCACCCCTCCACTTT | CATSRPNSPLHF
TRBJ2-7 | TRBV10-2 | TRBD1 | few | TGCGCCAGCAGTGTTTGGTCGATGGGTGAGGGGGCGGGCGAGCAGTACTTC | CASSVWSMGEGAGEQYF
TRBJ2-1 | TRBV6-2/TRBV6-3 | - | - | TGTGCCAGCAGTTACGATGGGCTAGTTAACAATGAGCAGTTCTTC | CASSYDGLVNNEQFF
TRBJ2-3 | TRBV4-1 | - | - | TGCGCCAGCAGCCACAATGAGGTGACAGATACGCAGTATTTT | CASSHNEVTDTQYF
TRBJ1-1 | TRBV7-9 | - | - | TGTGCCAGCAGCTTAGGCTCCTTCACTGAAGCTTTCTTT | CASSLGSFTEAFF
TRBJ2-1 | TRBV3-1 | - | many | TGTGCCAGCGGGAATGTGAACAATGAGCAGTTCTTC | CASGNVNNEQFF
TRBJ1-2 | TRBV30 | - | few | TGTGCCTGGGGGAACGGGGGGTCCTATGGCTACACCTTC | CAWGNGGSYGYTF
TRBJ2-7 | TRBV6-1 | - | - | TGTGCCAGCAGGGTGGACCCAGGCTATGAGCAGTACTTC | CASRVDPGYEQYF
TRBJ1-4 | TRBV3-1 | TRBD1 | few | TGTGCCAGCAGCCAATCCCCGGGACAGGAGAATGAAAAACTGTTTTTT | CASSQSPGQENEKLFF
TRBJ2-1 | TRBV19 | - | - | TGTGCCAGTTCGGACAGCCAGATGGCCATTGAGCAGTTCTTC | CASSDSQMAIEQFF
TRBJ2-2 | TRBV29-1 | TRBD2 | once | TGCAGCGTAGCTAATCGCGGGAGTCCCGGGGAGCTGTTTTTT | CSVANRGSPGELFF